Below are 26 T cell receptor beta chains sequenced from a single sample in a study of vaccination and CD4 T cells after COVID-19. The Oncomine TCR Beta short-read assay was what sequenced the DNA obtained from cultured CD4+ T cells. TCRdb used MiXCR to reprocess the PCR reads, holding one entry per CDR3 protein. Counted here are more than 12,000 distinct CDR3 sequences, less than 25% occurring once; the ten biggest clones make up around 12%. Their target antigens are unknown. Stated treatment: 10-day PBMC culture with coronavirus spike peptide pools or control peptides (ViraFEST assay). This sample comprised CD4+ T cells from blood, cultured in vitro, obtained before SARS-CoV-2 vaccination. These receptors all come from a human donor who received a COVID-19 vaccine.

This clonotype is medium-sized. This chain connects TRBV6-1 to TRBJ2-2; 10 positions agree with TRBD1. V trimming: 2 bases; J trimming: 5 bases; junction bases outside the gene matches: 8. The CDR3 totals 17 residues. The V gene's germline CDR1 is MNHNS and CDR2 SASEGT. This chain's CDR3 is CASSEYFGTGVTGELFF. Written as DNA, the CDR3 is TGTGCCAGCAGTGAATATTTCGGGACAGGGGTGACCGGGGAGCTGTTTTTT.

The sample holds a few counts of this clonotype. The chain uses TRBV28 and TRBJ1-2, with D possibly being TRBD1 (5 bases). Looked up from germline, CDR1 is MDHEN and CDR2 is SYDVKM. Between the trimmed V and J ends, which lost 2 bases and 8 bases, there was a span of 15 bases. CDR3 size: 14 residues. CDR3 sequence: CASSLGQGARGYTF. CDR3 coding DNA: TGTGCCAGCAGTTTAGGGCAGGGTGCGAGGGGCTACACCTTC.

This clonotype was picked up a small number of times. The CDR3 sequence is CSARDDGSGYTF. The CDR3 DNA is TGCAGTGCTAGAGATGACGGAAGTGGCTACACCTTC. The J gene is TRBJ1-2, the V gene TRBV20-1; D unclear. The germline V gene encodes CDR1 DFQATT and CDR2 SNEGSKA (reference sequence). Trimming stripped 0 bases from V and 7 bases from J, with 9 bases between. This CDR3 spans 12 amino acids.

J is TRBJ1-2 and V is TRBV1; the table's D gene call, TRBD1, was not cross checked with the DNA. TRBV1 is termed a pseudogene. CDR3 length: 15 amino acids. The CDR3 bases are TGCACCAGCAGCCCTCGACAGGTCTTCGGGATTGGCTACACCTTC. Protein: CTSSPRQVFGIGYTF.

In its sample, this clonotype was seen once. The genes are TRBV19 and TRBJ1-1; no definite D call. CDR1 is LNHDA, CDR2 SQIVND, per germline (reference sequence). This CDR3 comprises 14 residues. Trimming removed 4 bases from V and 8 bases from J, with 17 bases in between. The CDR3 region has the DNA TGTGCCAGTAGTAGAGGTAGAACAGCTCTGGAAGCTTTCTTT. Its translation is CASSRGRTALEAFF.

This clonotype was seen a few times. The chain is built from TRBV29-1 and TRBJ2-7; D uncertain. CDR3 length: 11 amino acids. Trimming pared 4 bases from V and 0 bases from J, leaving 4 bases between. Germline V lookup: CDR1 SQVTM, CDR2 ANQGSEA. The CDR3 loop is CSVVFSYEQYF. The CDR3 bases are TGCAGCGTTGTCTTCTCCTACGAGCAGTACTTC.

V usage is TRBV7-8 and J usage is TRBJ2-7; D gene unclear. Germline V gene lookup returns CDR1 SGHVS and CDR2 FQNEAQ. The CDR3 runs to 15 residues. V was clipped by 5 bases and J by 3 bases, with 17 bases between them. CDR3 amino acids: CASSENFGRSYEQYF. Here the CDR3 DNA reads TGTGCCAGCAGCGAAAACTTTGGACGGAGCTACGAGCAGTACTTC. Using reference TRBV7-8 and TRBJ2-7 for the parts outside the CDR3, the full variable domain is GAGVSQSPRYKVAKRGQDVALRCDPISGHVSLFWYQQALGQGPEFLTYFQNEAQLDKSGLPSDRFFAERPEGSVSTLKIQRTQQEDSAVYLCASSENFGRSYEQYFGPGTRLTVT.

This chain uses TRBV7-6 with TRBJ2-3; possibly TRBD1 for D (6 bases). Deletions cut 4 bases from V and 0 bases from J, with 14 bases between. The CDR3 runs 16 residues. Germline loops: CDR1 SGHVS, CDR2 FNYEAQ. The CDR3 sequence is CASSYSGGSSTDTQYF. CDR3 coding DNA: TGTGCCAGCAGCTATAGTGGGGGCTCCAGCACAGATACGCAGTATTTT.

The chain is built from TRBV20-1 and TRBJ2-1, with a tentative D call TRBD2 (6 bases). Trimming shortened V by 6 bases and J by 3 bases, and 21 bases separated the two germline ends. CDR3 length: 16 residues. Germline lookup yields CDR1 DFQATT and CDR2 SNEGSKA (reference sequence). CDR3: CSAALVGGVSYNEQFF. The CDR3 nucleotides read TGCAGTGCCGCCCTGGTAGGCGGGGTTAGCTACAATGAGCAGTTCTTC.

This clonotype was seen only a few times. The rearrangement joins TRBV7-2 to TRBJ2-7; TRBD2 aligns across 13 bases. This CDR3 has 15 amino acids. Germline V gene sequence: CDR1 SGHTA, CDR2 FQGNSA. Trimming at V came to 2 bases and at J to 6 bases, leaving 4 bases not matched to a gene. CDR3 DNA: TGTGCCAGCAGCTTATCCAGACTAGCGGGGGGCGAGCAGTACTTC. This gives the protein CASSLSRLAGGEQYF.

By sample share, this clonotype is medium-sized. The chain employs TRBV21-1 and TRBJ1-6. TRBV21-1 is reported as a pseudogene. The CDR3 extends over 14 amino acids. For the CDR3, the DNA is TGTGCCAGCAGCAAAGTGACACCTAATTCACCCCTCCACTTT. It specifies CASSKVTPNSPLHF.

This clonotype turned up a few times. The rearrangement links TRBV5-4 to TRBJ2-1, with D uncertain. Germline CDR1 is SGHNT and CDR2 is YYREEE (reference sequence). The CDR3 consists of 14 residues. V was shortened by 0 bases and J by 0 bases, with 4 bases between the two germline ends. Written as DNA, the CDR3 is TGTGCCAGCAGCTTGGAGAGCTCCTACAATGAGCAGTTCTTC. Protein: CASSLESSYNEQFF.

This chain uses TRBV19 with TRBJ2-7; D remains ambiguous. Germline V gene data show CDR1 as LNHDA and CDR2 as SQIVND (reference sequence). V lost 0 bases, J lost 0 bases, and 6 bases lay in between. This CDR3 has 14 residues. The CDR3 sequence: CASSIDTNSYEQYF. The CDR3, as DNA: TGTGCCAGTAGTATAGATACTAACTCCTACGAGCAGTACTTC.

This clonotype occurred a few times. The V call is TRBV20-1, the J call TRBJ2-7; TRBD1 aligns across 11 bases. With 6 bases clipped from V and 7 bases from J, the junction kept 11 bases outside the gene matches. The germline gives CDR1 DFQATT, CDR2 SNEGSKA (reference sequence). The CDR3 spans 14 residues. CDR3 region: CSARTGQGAGEQYF. The CDR3 DNA reads as TGCAGTGCGAGGACTGGACAGGGGGCAGGAGAGCAGTACTTC.

This sequence joins TRBV6-1 and TRBJ2-7; D is unclear. V was cut by 1 base and J by 3 bases, with 1 base left in between. The CDR3 consists of 11 residues. Germline V gives CDR1 MNHNS, CDR2 SASEGT. For the CDR3, the DNA is TGTGCCAGCAGTGAAGGCTACGAGCAGTACTTC. Encoded protein: CASSEGYEQYF.

J is TRBJ2-1 and V is TRBV7-6; possible D gene TRBD1, 6 bases. V was shortened by 2 bases and J by 0 bases, with 17 bases between the two germline ends. CDR1 is SGHVS, CDR2 FNYEAQ, per germline. This CDR3 region has 18 residues. CDR3 sequence: CASSLNSRGSSSYNEQFF. CDR3 in DNA: TGTGCCAGCAGCTTAAATTCCAGGGGCTCAAGCTCCTACAATGAGCAGTTCTTC. Full variable domain (missing parts from reference TRBV7-6 and TRBJ2-1): GAGVSQSPRYKVTKRGQDVALRCDPISGHVSLYWYRQALGQGPEFLTYFNYEAQQDKSGLPNDRFSAERPEGSISTLTIQRTEQRDSAMYRCASSLNSRGSSSYNEQFFGPGTRLTVL.

This clonotype has a handful of counts. The chain links TRBV6-5 to TRBJ2-2; 8 nucleotides match TRBD1. This CDR3 has 15 amino acids. CDR1 is MNHEY and CDR2 is SVGAGI in the germline V gene. V shed 3 bases, J shed 8 bases, and the junction held 8 bases outside the gene matches. DNA of the CDR3: TGTGCCAGCAGTTATTGGCAGGGGGCGGGGGGGGAGCTGTTTTTT. Translation: CASSYWQGAGGELFF.

This clonotype was recorded a few times. The J gene is TRBJ1-3, the V gene TRBV6-1; 7 nucleotides match TRBD1. Germline V gives CDR1 MNHNS, CDR2 SASEGT. This CDR3 contains 16 residues. Unmatched junction bases numbered 10, after V lost 6 bases and J lost 2 bases. CDR3 in DNA: TGTGCCAGCAGCCAGACGACAGGGAGCGCTGGAAACACCATATATTTT. Its protein is CASSQTTGSAGNTIYF.

This sequence joins TRBV30 and TRBJ2-7; 7 positions match TRBD1. V dropped 1 base and J dropped 5; count of bases not matched to a gene: 5. The CDR3 runs to 13 residues. The germline V gene encodes CDR1 GTSNPN and CDR2 SVGIG (reference sequence). The CDR3 DNA follows: TGTGCCTGGAGTGCGGACAGGTCCCACGAGCAGTACTTC. Residues: CAWSADRSHEQYF.

This chain uses TRBV9 with TRBJ1-1; TRBD1 is a possible D gene (5 bases). CDR1 and CDR2 (germline): SGDLS, YYNGEE. Trimming pared 3 bases from V and 4 bases from J, leaving 13 bases between. The CDR3 is 14 amino acids. The CDR3 nucleotides read TGTGCCAGCAGCGAAGTCCTTGGGGGCACTGAAGCTTTCTTT. Its protein product is CASSEVLGGTEAFF. The variable domain in full, with the rest retrieved from reference TRBV9 and TRBJ1-1, is DSGVTQTPKHLITATGQRVTLRCSPRSGDLSVYWYQQSLDQGLQFLIQYYNGEERAKGNILERFSAQQFPDLHSELNLSSLELGDSALYFCASSEVLGGTEAFFGQGTRLTVV.

The chain uses TRBV2 and TRBJ2-3; 10 bases line up with TRBD1. The CDR3 spans 14 residues. With V trimmed by 5 bases and J by 3 bases, 2 bases remained unmatched. Germline V gene sequence: CDR1 SNHLY, CDR2 FYNNEI. The DNA for the CDR3 is TGTGCCAGCAGTAGGGACAGGGGTACAGATACGCAGTATTTT. Its translation: CASSRDRGTDTQYF.

The genes are TRBV20-1 and TRBJ1-5, with 11 bases lining up with TRBD1. The V segment lost 1 base and the J segment 6 bases; nucleotides outside the gene matches: 14. The CDR3 loop spans 18 amino acids. CDR1 is DFQATT and CDR2 is SNEGSKA in the germline V gene (reference sequence). The CDR3 sequence: CSARVIGRTGGVGQPQHF. As DNA, the CDR3 is TGCAGTGCTAGAGTTATTGGGCGGACAGGGGGCGTAGGTCAGCCCCAGCATTTT.

The J gene is TRBJ1-2, the V gene TRBV2; weak D call: TRBD1 (5 bases). Trimming removed 6 bases at V and 2 bases at J, with 10 bases between. Germline loops: CDR1 SNHLY, CDR2 FYNNEI. CDR3 size: 13 residues. The CDR3 region has the DNA TGTGCCAGCAGCGGGGACGGGAACTATGGCTACACCTTC. Encoded protein: CASSGDGNYGYTF.

This clonotype was observed a few times. The V gene is TRBV7-2, the J gene TRBJ2-2; D possibly corresponds to TRBD1 (5 bases). Trimming took off 1 base at V and 7 bases at J, with 13 bases between the two ends. Germline values: CDR1 SGHTA, CDR2 FQGNSA. CDR3 size: 15 residues. The CDR3 sequence is CASSLDRAGYGELFF. CDR3 nucleotide sequence: TGTGCCAGCAGCTTAGATAGGGCAGGGTACGGGGAGCTGTTTTTT.

The rearrangement uses TRBV7-9 and TRBJ1-1; 9 bases are shared with TRBD1. Germline V gene sequence: CDR1 SEHNR, CDR2 FQNEAQ (reference sequence). J gave up 10 bases and V 5 bases, and 17 bases lay outside the gene matches. The length of the CDR3 is 16 residues. The CDR3 DNA follows: TGTGCCAGCAGCCCTGCTACCGGGACAGGGCTCTTGAGAGCTTTCTTT. Its protein product is CASSPATGTGLLRAFF.

The V and J genes are TRBV12-3 or TRBV12-4 and TRBJ1-5, with D unresolved. The CDR3 totals 13 residues. V lost 5 bases and J 4 bases, leaving 9 bases between the germline ends. Here the CDR3 reads CASSQTANQPQHF. CDR3 sequence (DNA): TGTGCCAGCAGTCAGACGGCGAATCAGCCCCAGCATTTT.